This record covers a single T cell receptor beta chain. These data come from a study of blood T cell repertoires in COVID-19. The overall study: Material from acute and convalescent COVID-19 was sourced from the United States, Italy and Spain. T cells, B-cell-depleted T cells, or PBMCs provided the cDNA or gDNA that served as material.

Trimming removed 5 bases from V and 7 bases from J, with 8 bases in between. Germline V CDR1 and CDR2: MNHEY, SVGEGT. The CDR3 has 12 residues. As originally analysed: Estimates of nucleated cell counts were drawn from the amplification of reference gene primers. Generated by immunoSEQ multiplex PCR, the TCRdb table keeps only in-frame clones and is missing some. V, J and clone size are those of that table, while D and trimming were read from the DNA. The sample contains 85,000 to 95,000 clones, more than 75% of which appear only once. This TCR was sampled from a human donor in a cohort sampled during active COVID-19. J is TRBJ2-2 and V is TRBV6-2 or TRBV6-3; D unresolved. The source material was peripheral blood. The DNA for the CDR3 is TGTGCCAGCAGTAACAGACGCGGGGAGCTGTTTTTT. It translates to CASSNRRGELFF.